The 19 T cell receptor beta chains below all came from one sample that was sequenced in a study of T-cell memory formation after mild COVID-19. TCRdb re-called the 5' RACE reads with MiXCR, one entry per CDR3 protein. The table includes hundreds of thousands of distinct CDR3 sequences, approximately 20% detected once. Sequencing was done on a sample of PBMCs or a T cell subset sorted from them (not recorded which). The receptors were gathered from a young man who had mild COVID-19 (a few samples of this study predate the infection). Cell type and time point are not known.

The genes are TRBV24-1 and TRBJ2-5; tentative D call: TRBD1 (5 bases). This CDR3 contains 13 residues. V was clipped by 4 bases and J by 1 base, with 6 bases between them. Per the germline V gene, CDR1 is KGHDR and CDR2 is SFDVKD. The CDR3 region is CATSEGAQETQYF. CDR3 sequence (DNA): TGTGCCACCAGTGAAGGGGCCCAAGAGACCCAGTACTTC.

This clonotype occurred a few times. The V call is TRBV4-3, the J call TRBJ2-6; the D is unclear. Trimming removed 0 bases at V and 4 bases at J, with 7 bases between. The CDR3 extends over 15 amino acids. CDR1 LGHNA and CDR2 YSLEER come from the germline V gene. CDR3 protein: CASSQERVGANVLTF. The CDR3 DNA sequence: TGCGCCAGCAGCCAAGAGCGAGTAGGGGCCAACGTCCTGACTTTC.

In this sample, this clonotype turned up many times. V is TRBV6-6 and J is TRBJ1-2; the D is unclear. CDR3 size: 12 residues. Trimming pared 5 bases from V and 5 bases from J, leaving 9 bases between. Germline assignment: CDR1 MNHNY and CDR2 SVGAGI (reference sequence). The CDR3 DNA follows: TGTGCCAGCAGTGACGATACGTATGGCTACACCTTC. Translation gives CASSDDTYGYTF.

This clonotype was seen a few times. V is TRBV4-1 and J is TRBJ2-4; 7 bases line up with TRBD1. The CDR3 sequence is 14 residues long. V trimming: 4 bases; J trimming: 7 bases; junction bases outside the gene matches: 7. In germline, CDR1 is MGHRA, CDR2 YSYEKL. CDR3 DNA sequence: TGCGCCAGCAGCCTAAGACAGGGTACGAACATTCAGTACTTC. This sequence encodes CASSLRQGTNIQYF.

This clonotype was counted between two and nine times. The V gene is TRBV25-1, the J gene TRBJ1-1, with D perhaps TRBD1 (6 bases). Germline V lookup: CDR1 MGHDK, CDR2 SYGVNS. The CDR3 covers 15 residues. Trimming took off 1 base at V and 5 bases at J, with 14 bases between the two ends. CDR3 residues: CASSELGRGGTEAFF. DNA for the CDR3: TGTGCCAGCAGTGAATTAGGCAGGGGAGGGACTGAAGCTTTCTTT.

The chain combines TRBV5-1 with TRBJ1-4; D is perhaps TRBD1 (6 bases). Between the trimmed V and J ends, which lost 4 bases and 4 bases, there was a span of 11 bases. Germline V lookup: CDR1 SGHRS, CDR2 YFSETQ. The CDR3 is made up of 14 amino acids. The CDR3 is CASSTGTSNEKLFF. CDR3 coding DNA: TGCGCCAGCAGCACCGGGACAAGTAATGAAAAACTGTTTTTT. The variable domain in full, with the rest retrieved from reference TRBV5-1 and TRBJ1-4, is KAGVTQTPRYLIKTRGQQVTLSCSPISGHRSVSWYQQTPGQGLQFLFEYFSETQRNKGNFPGRFSGRQFSNSRSEMNVSTLELGDSALYLCASSTGTSNEKLFFGSGTQLSVL.

This clonotype was seen a handful of times. The V and J genes are TRBV5-1 and TRBJ2-3, with D tentatively TRBD1 (6 bases). Germline V gene data show CDR1 as SGHRS and CDR2 as YFSETQ. The CDR3 sequence is 15 residues long. V was shortened by 4 bases and J by 2 bases, with 14 bases between the two germline ends. DNA for the CDR3: TGCGCCAGCAGCCGCTTGGACAGCAACACAGATACGCAGTATTTT. Its protein is CASSRLDSNTDTQYF.

The chain carries TRBV12-3 or TRBV12-4 and TRBJ2-3; D is undetermined. The ends were cut back, 2 bases at V and 1 base at J, with 4 bases in the middle. There are 13 residues in the CDR3. The CDR3 region is CASSLWRTDTQYF. The CDR3 nucleotides are TGTGCCAGCAGTTTATGGCGCACAGATACGCAGTATTTT.

This chain connects TRBV6-5 to TRBJ1-2; a possible D gene is TRBD1 (6 bases). V gave up 0 bases and J gave up 3 bases, with 8 bases separating them. The length of the CDR3 is 14 residues. Germline CDR1 is MNHEY and CDR2 is SVGAGI. The CDR3: CASSYSPGDYGYTF. The DNA of the CDR3 is TGTGCCAGCAGTTACTCGCCAGGGGACTATGGCTACACCTTC.

The chain employs TRBV20-1 and TRBJ2-7; TRBD2 agrees at 8 bases. Trimming cost V 2 bases and J 6 bases; bases outside gene matches: 9. Germline assignment: CDR1 DFQATT and CDR2 SNEGSKA (reference sequence). This CDR3 comprises 14 residues. CDR3 amino acids: CSARPAGDRGEQYF. CDR3 bases: TGCAGTGCTAGACCAGCGGGGGATCGGGGCGAGCAGTACTTC.

This clonotype was picked up a small number of times. V gene TRBV15 combines with J gene TRBJ2-5, with unresolved D. The V gene lost 0 bases and the J gene lost 5 bases, with 4 bases spanning the gap. Germline-derived CDR1 and CDR2 are LNHNV and YYDKDF (reference sequence). The CDR3 sequence is 12 residues long. CDR3 region: CATSRDAETQYF. The CDR3 DNA reads TGTGCCACCAGCAGAGATGCGGAGACCCAGTACTTC.

This clonotype has just a few counts. This chain joins TRBV20-1 and TRBJ1-5, with a tentative D call TRBD1 (6 bases). The V gene lost 7 bases and the J gene lost 2 bases, with 15 bases spanning the gap. The germline V gene encodes CDR1 DFQATT and CDR2 SNEGSKA (reference sequence). This CDR3 has 14 residues. The chain's CDR3 is CSVIQGEGNQPQHF. The CDR3 nucleotides are TGCAGTGTTATACAGGGTGAAGGCAATCAGCCCCAGCATTTT.

This clonotype has only a few counts. A read error may account for a junction end that differs from germline. V gene TRBV5-1 combines with J gene TRBJ1-1; a possible D gene is TRBD1 (6 bases). This CDR3 has 14 amino acids. CDR1 SGHRS and CDR2 YFSETQ come from the germline V gene. DNA of the CDR3: TGCACCAGCAGCCCAGGGGAGGTTACGTCTGAAGCTTTCTTT. Translation gives CTSSPGEVTSEAFF. Supplemented by reference TRBV5-1 and TRBJ1-1, the full variable domain reads KAGVTQTPRYLIKTRGQQVTLSCSPISGHRSVSWYQQTPGQGLQFLFEYFSETQRNKGNFPGRFSGRQFSNSRSEMNVSTLELGDSALYLCTSSPGEVTSEAFFGQGTRLTVV.

The V and J genes are TRBV7-9 and TRBJ2-1, with D hard to call. Trimming left V 8 bases short and J 15 bases short, with 11 bases between. Germline CDR1 is SEHNR and CDR2 is FQNEAQ (reference sequence). This CDR3 contains 9 residues. The CDR3 sequence: CASPSLLFF. CDR3 nucleotide sequence: TGTGCCAGCCCCTCCCTTTTGTTCTTC.

This clonotype was picked up a small number of times. V usage is TRBV7-9 and J usage is TRBJ2-5, with 10 bases matching TRBD1. Unmatched junction bases numbered 7, after V lost 4 bases and J lost 5 bases. CDR3 length equals 15 residues. CDR1 SEHNR and CDR2 FQNEAQ come from the germline V gene (reference sequence). DNA for the CDR3: TGTGCCAGCAGCTCAAGACAGGGGGCAGGGGAGACCCAGTACTTC. Translated: CASSSRQGAGETQYF.

This clonotype was detected once. The chain recombines TRBV20-1 with TRBJ1-1, with D possibly being TRBD1 (5 bases). CDR3 length: 13 residues. CDR1 DFQATT and CDR2 SNEGSKA come from the germline V gene (reference sequence). The germline V and J ends were trimmed by 0 bases and 1 base, with 6 bases remaining between them. The CDR3 nucleotides read TGCAGTGCTAGAGATAGGGGGAACACTGAAGCTTTCTTT. Its translation is CSARDRGNTEAFF.

The V and J genes are TRBV11-3 and TRBJ2-1; D is uncertain. The CDR3 sequence is 15 residues long. CDR1 SGHNT and CDR2 YENEEA come from the germline V gene. Deletions cut 5 bases from V and 4 bases from J, with 15 bases between. As DNA, the CDR3 is TGTGCCAGCAGCCAGACCGCGGTCGGGTACAATGAGCAGTTCTTC. This gives the protein CASSQTAVGYNEQFF.

This rearrangement joins TRBV5-1 to TRBJ2-7, with D maybe TRBD2 (5 bases). Trimming took off 4 bases at V and 7 bases at J, with 18 bases between the two ends. The CDR3 contains 14 residues. The V gene's germline CDR1 is SGHRS and CDR2 YFSETQ. This CDR3 reads CASSAAVGVGEQYF. The DNA for the CDR3 is TGCGCCAGCAGCGCGGCCGTCGGGGTTGGGGAGCAGTACTTC.

A few counts support this clonotype. The rearrangement joins TRBV19 to TRBJ2-3; the match to TRBD2 covers 9 bases. CDR1 is LNHDA, CDR2 SQIVND, per germline (reference sequence). The CDR3 contains 13 residues. V shed 10 bases and J 3 bases; nucleotides not matched to a gene: 5. The CDR3 coding sequence is TGTGCCATTAGCGGGGGCGTGACAGATACGCAGTATTTT. Its protein is CAISGGVTDTQYF.